The next 2 T cell receptor beta chains were all read from a single sample in a study of monozygotic twins with cystic fibrosis. Sequenced by immunoSEQ multiplex PCR; TCRdb stores in-frame clones only, minus some. The repertoire holds about 36,000 clones, with about 80% as singletons. Sequences were obtained from blood. The receptors were gathered from a girl aged 2 to 10 with cystic fibrosis.

This sequence joins TRBV10-3 and TRBJ2-7; possible D gene TRBD1, 6 bases. The germline V and J ends were trimmed by 3 bases and 2 bases, with 14 bases remaining between them. CDR1 is ENHRY and CDR2 is SYGVKD in the germline V gene. The CDR3 is 15 residues long. CDR3 amino acids: CAISDPGELAYEQYF. For the CDR3, the DNA is TGTGCCATCAGTGACCCAGGGGAGTTGGCCTACGAGCAGTACTTC.

The gene calls are TRBV25-1 and TRBJ2-2; no reliable D call. V was pared by 4 bases and J by 4 bases, with 7 bases between. Germline CDR1 reads MGHDK; CDR2 reads SYGVNS. The CDR3 extends over 13 amino acids. The CDR3 DNA reads TGTGCCAGCAGTGCTACAGCCACCGGGGAGCTGTTTTTT. Encoded protein: CASSATATGELFF.